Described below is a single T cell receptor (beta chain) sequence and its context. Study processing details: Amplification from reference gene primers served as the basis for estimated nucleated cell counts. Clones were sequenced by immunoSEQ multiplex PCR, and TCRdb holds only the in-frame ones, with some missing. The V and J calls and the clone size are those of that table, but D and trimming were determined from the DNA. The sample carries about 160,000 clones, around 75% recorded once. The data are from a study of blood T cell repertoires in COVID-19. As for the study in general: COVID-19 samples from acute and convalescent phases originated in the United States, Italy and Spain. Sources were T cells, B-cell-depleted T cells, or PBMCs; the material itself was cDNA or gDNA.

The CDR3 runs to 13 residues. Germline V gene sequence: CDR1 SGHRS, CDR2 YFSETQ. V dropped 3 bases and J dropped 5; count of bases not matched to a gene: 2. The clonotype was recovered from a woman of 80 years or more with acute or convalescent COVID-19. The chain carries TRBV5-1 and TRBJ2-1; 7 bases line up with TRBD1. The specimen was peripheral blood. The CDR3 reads CASSSGQNNEQFF. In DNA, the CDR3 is TGCGCCAGCAGCTCGGGACAGAACAATGAGCAGTTCTTC.